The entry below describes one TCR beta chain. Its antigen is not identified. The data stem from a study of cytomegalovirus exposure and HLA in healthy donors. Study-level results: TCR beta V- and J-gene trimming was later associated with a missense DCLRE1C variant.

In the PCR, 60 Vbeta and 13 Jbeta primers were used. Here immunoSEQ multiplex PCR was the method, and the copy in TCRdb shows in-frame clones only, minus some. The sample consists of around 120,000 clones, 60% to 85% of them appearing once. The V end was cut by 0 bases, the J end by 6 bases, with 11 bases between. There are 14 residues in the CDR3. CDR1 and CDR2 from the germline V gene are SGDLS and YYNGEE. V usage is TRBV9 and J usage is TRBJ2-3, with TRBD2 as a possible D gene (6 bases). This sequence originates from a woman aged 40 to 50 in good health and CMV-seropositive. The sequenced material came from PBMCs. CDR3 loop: CASSVGEVLDTQYF. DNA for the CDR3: TGTGCCAGCAGCGTAGGGGAGGTCTTGGATACGCAGTATTTT.